A single sample is the source of the 15 T cell receptor beta chains below, sequenced in a study of regulatory T cells in long-lasting Graves disease. Time point given: newly diagnosed GD, antithyroid drugs for less than 3 months. From PBMCs, RNA was extracted and then used to make the TCR library. Relying on iRepertoire HTBI primers and Arm-PCR of CDR3 regions, the team built TCR beta libraries. TCRdb redid the calling of the multiplex PCR reads with MiXCR, one entry per CDR3 protein. The sample carries more than 400,000 distinct CDR3 sequences, roughly 16% recorded once. This sample also belongs to another study, concerning T cells in Graves' hyperthyroidism and ophthalmopathy.

Material: peripheral blood mononuclear cells (PBMCs), obtained at new diagnosis, from a patient treated with antithyroid drugs. These receptors were collected from a man aged 35-49 years with Graves disease.

The table lists this clonotype with a few counts. The chain is built from TRBV6-5 and TRBJ1-1; D call uncertain. The CDR3 runs to 15 residues. Germline V CDR1 and CDR2: MNHEY, SVGAGI. V was pared by 2 bases and J by 1 base, with 11 bases between. The DNA of the CDR3 is TGTGCCAGCAGTTACATGGATCCCGGGAACACTGAAGCTTTCTTT. This gives the protein CASSYMDPGNTEAFF.

Only a few counts were recorded for this clonotype. V usage is TRBV12-3 or TRBV12-4 and J usage is TRBJ1-2; D remains unclear. The CDR3 sequence is 13 residues long. Trimming removed 3 bases at V and 1 base at J, with 6 bases between. The CDR3 is CASSFYGNYGYTF. Here the CDR3 DNA reads TGTGCCAGCAGTTTCTACGGTAACTATGGCTACACCTTC.

DNA for the CDR3: TGCAGTGGAGAGGGGGGACTTCGTTCACCCCTCCACTTT. Translating gives CSGEGGLRSPLHF. The chain recombines TRBV20-1 with TRBJ1-6, with D tentatively TRBD1 (6 bases). Germline V gene lookup returns CDR1 DFQATT and CDR2 SNEGSKA (reference sequence). V lost 7 bases and J lost 9, with 16 bases in between. The CDR3 covers 13 residues.

There are many counts of this clonotype. The chain links TRBV28 to TRBJ2-7; D unclear. There are 15 residues in the CDR3. Trimming pared 6 bases from V and 3 bases from J, leaving 18 bases between. CDR1 and CDR2 from the germline V gene are MDHEN and SYDVKM. This CDR3 reads CASSFGWANYYEQYF. CDR3 DNA: TGTGCCAGCAGCTTTGGGTGGGCCAACTACTACGAGCAGTACTTC.

This clonotype was seen at least ten times. The chain employs TRBV20-1 and TRBJ1-4; D perhaps matches TRBD1 (6 bases). Germline loops: CDR1 DFQATT, CDR2 SNEGSKA (reference sequence). This CDR3 contains 12 residues. V lost 6 bases and J lost 7, with 12 bases in between. The CDR3 reads CSARGASEKLFF. In DNA, the CDR3 is TGCAGTGCAAGGGGGGCGTCTGAAAAACTGTTTTTT.

Turning to this clonotype: Possible read error: a much larger clone is one base away. The conserved final phenylalanine or tryptophan is absent from the CDR3, which likely points to a read error. This chain joins TRBV2 and TRBJ2-3; D unresolved. This CDR3 spans 10 amino acids. The germline CDR1 and CDR2 sequences are SNHLY and FYNNEI. V was clipped by 11 bases and J by 6 bases, with 9 bases between them. The CDR3 DNA follows: TGTGCCTCGACCCTTGATACGCAGTATTTG. It is translated as CASTLDTQYL.

The J gene is TRBJ2-1, the V gene TRBV27; D possibly uses TRBD1 or TRBD2 (5 bases each). The CDR3 contains 15 residues. Germline values: CDR1 MNHEY, CDR2 SMNVEV (reference sequence). Trimming removed 1 base from V and 8 bases from J, with 15 bases in between. The CDR3 protein is CASSLFPGAGYEQFF. CDR3 DNA sequence: TGTGCCAGCAGTTTATTCCCCGGGGCAGGGTATGAGCAGTTCTTC.

This chain uses TRBV6-2 or TRBV6-3 with TRBJ1-4, with D unresolved. Trimming took off 2 bases at V and 1 base at J, with 11 bases between the two ends. Germline values: CDR1 MNHEY, CDR2 SVGEGT. The CDR3 is made up of 16 amino acids. The CDR3 bases are TGTGCCAGCAGTTACAGGGCAGAAAGAACTAATGAAAAACTGTTTTTT. It is translated as CASSYRAERTNEKLFF.

This clonotype was seen at least ten times. The J gene is TRBJ2-5, the V gene TRBV7-8; 8 bases match TRBD2. The junction had 5 bases not matched to a gene; V was cut back by 5 bases and J by 0 bases. The CDR3 is 15 amino acids. The germline V gene has CDR1 SGHVS and CDR2 FQNEAQ. The CDR3 here is CASSPPGGDQETQYF. In DNA form, the CDR3 reads TGTGCCAGCAGCCCGCCCGGGGGGGACCAAGAGACCCAGTACTTC.

There are a few counts of this clonotype. The chain combines TRBV5-6 with TRBJ1-6, with no clear D. Germline V gene lookup returns CDR1 SGHDT and CDR2 YYEEEE. V was pared by 4 bases and J by 4 bases, with 12 bases between. There are 15 residues in the CDR3. CDR3 DNA: TGTGCCAGCAGCCCCGGTGTCTCGTATAATTCACCCCTCCACTTT. This translates into CASSPGVSYNSPLHF.

This clonotype was counted many times. The chain couples TRBV28 to TRBJ2-1; D remains ambiguous. The CDR3 has 14 residues. V was pared by 8 bases and J by 0 bases, with 11 bases between. Germline loops: CDR1 MDHEN, CDR2 SYDVKM. DNA for the CDR3: TGTGCCAGCCATAAAGGGTACTCCTACAATGAGCAGTTCTTC. Its protein product is CASHKGYSYNEQFF.

This clonotype was counted at least ten times. This chain connects TRBV19 to TRBJ1-1; TRBD1 agrees at 8 bases. This CDR3 is 14 amino acids long. Germline loops: CDR1 LNHDA, CDR2 SQIVND (reference sequence). The ends lost 7 bases at V and 1 base at J; junction bases unmatched: 5. The CDR3 DNA sequence: TGTGCCAGTAAGGTGGGGACAGGGAACACTGAAGCTTTCTTT. Translation: CASKVGTGNTEAFF.

Ten or more counts support this clonotype. This chain links TRBV3-1 with TRBJ2-7; a possible D gene is TRBD2 (6 bases). Germline values: CDR1 LGHDT, CDR2 YNNKEL (reference sequence). The V gene lost 4 bases and the J gene lost 6 bases, with 13 bases spanning the gap. The CDR3 contains 13 residues. DNA of the CDR3: TGTGCCAGCAGCCCCGACCGGGACTTCGAGCAGTACTTC. This sequence encodes CASSPDRDFEQYF.

This clonotype was seen ten or more times. CDR3 amino acids: CASSTGTAGTSGRKETQYF. The CDR3 DNA follows: TGTGCCAGCAGCACCGGGACAGCCGGGACTAGCGGGAGAAAAGAGACCCAGTACTTC. The rearrangement links TRBV7-9 to TRBJ2-5, with TRBD2 matching 14 bases. CDR1 and CDR2 from the germline V gene are SEHNR and FQNEAQ (reference sequence). There are 19 residues in the CDR3. V was clipped by 5 bases and J by 3 bases; unmatched bases: 14.

This clonotype has just a few counts. The gene calls are TRBV12-5 and TRBJ2-1; a weak D match, TRBD1 (7 bases). Per germline, CDR1 LGHNT and CDR2 FRNRAP. The V and J ends lost 1 base and 2 bases respectively, with 9 bases between them. This CDR3 spans 15 amino acids. The CDR3 reads CASGLGGTAYNEQFF. The CDR3, as DNA: TGTGCTAGTGGTTTGGGCGGGACAGCCTACAATGAGCAGTTCTTC.